Below, 21 T cell receptor beta chains from the same sample are listed, as sequenced in a study of T cell responses to AZD1222 COVID-19 vaccine. Sequencing used immunoSEQ multiplex PCR; TCRdb keeps in-frame clones, though not all of them. The top ten hold more than 7% of the sample, which has around 30,000 clones, more than 85% seen once. The source material was peripheral blood, sampled on day 0 of AZD1222 vaccination. These receptors originate from an adult in good health.

The chain uses TRBV28 and TRBJ1-3, with D perhaps TRBD1 (5 bases). This CDR3 region has 15 residues. Germline V lookup: CDR1 MDHEN, CDR2 SYDVKM. V dropped 4 bases and J dropped 5 bases, with 15 bases sitting between them. The CDR3 protein is CASSSGGGFRNTIYF. The CDR3 bases are TGTGCCAGCAGTTCCGGGGGGGGATTTCGAAACACCATATATTTT.

This rearrangement joins TRBV3-1 (or the pseudogene TRBV3-2) to TRBJ2-7, with 7 nucleotides matching TRBD1. Trimming at V came to 1 base and at J to 3 bases, leaving 6 bases not matched to a gene. The CDR3 is 15 amino acids. The germline gives CDR1 LGHDT, CDR2 YNNKEL (reference sequence). The CDR3 nucleotides read TGTGCCAGCAGCCAAGTAGGTGACAGGGTCTACGAGCAGTACTTC. Amino acid sequence: CASSQVGDRVYEQYF.

V gene TRBV7-7 combines with J gene TRBJ2-1; D unclear. Germline lookup yields CDR1 SSHAT and CDR2 FNYEAQ (reference sequence). The CDR3 length is 13 residues. V lost 2 bases to trimming and J lost 7 bases, with 9 bases between them. CDR3 in DNA: TGTGCCAGCAGCTTATTCGTTGGGAATGAGCAGTTCTTC. Its translation: CASSLFVGNEQFF.

The rearrangement joins TRBV19 to TRBJ1-3; D gene uncertain. CDR1 and CDR2 (germline): LNHDA, SQIVND (reference sequence). Trimming pared 6 bases from V and 0 bases from J, leaving 12 bases between. The CDR3 spans 15 residues. The CDR3 nucleotides are TGTGCCAGTAGGGTCCCTAACTACTCTGGAAACACCATATATTTT. Translating it yields CASRVPNYSGNTIYF. The full variable domain, in which reference TRBV19 and TRBJ1-3 provide the parts outside the CDR3, is DGGITQSPKYLFRKEGQNVTLSCEQNLNHDAMYWYRQDPGQGLRLIYYSQIVNDFQKGDIAEGYSVSREKKESFPLTVTSAQKNPTAFYLCASRVPNYSGNTIYFGEGSWLTVV.

To note about this clone: One end of the junction varies from germline; a read error may be responsible. The V call is TRBV7-7, the J call TRBJ2-7; D is possibly TRBD1 (6 bases). The CDR3 totals 13 residues. Germline CDR1 SSHAT, CDR2 FNYEAQ (reference sequence). CDR3 bases: TGTGCTAGCAGCTTAGGTGGGGGCCACGAGCAGTACTTC. Its translation: CASSLGGGHEQYF.

The chain is built from TRBV11-2 and TRBJ2-2, with D hard to call. Trimming took 0 bases from V and 7 from J, leaving 6 bases between them. The germline V gene has CDR1 SGHAT and CDR2 FQNNGV. The length of the CDR3 is 13 residues. CDR3 DNA: TGTGCCAGCAGCTTAGAGCAGTTCGGGGAGCTGTTTTTT. Translation: CASSLEQFGELFF.

The chain combines TRBV3-1 (or the pseudogene TRBV3-2) with TRBJ2-1; 14 bases fit TRBD2. The CDR3 extends over 15 amino acids. V lost 4 bases and J lost 5; bases outside the gene matches: 1. The V gene's germline CDR1 is LGHDT and CDR2 YNNKEL (reference sequence). DNA for the CDR3: TGTGCCAGCAGCCCGACTAGCGGGGGGGACAATGAGCAGTTCTTC. This codes for CASSPTSGGDNEQFF.

The CDR3 protein is CASSSPGKIYEQYF. The CDR3 nucleotides read TGTGCCAGCAGCAGTCCCGGGAAAATCTACGAGCAGTACTTC. This chain uses TRBV5-6 with TRBJ2-7; D may be TRBD2 (5 bases). The CDR3 is made up of 14 amino acids. Germline CDR1 and CDR2: SGHDT and YYEEEE. Between the trimmed V and J ends, which lost 4 bases and 3 bases, there was a span of 14 bases.

This rearrangement joins TRBV4-1 to TRBJ1-4, with D maybe TRBD1 (6 bases). The CDR3 is 14 amino acids. Germline V gives CDR1 MGHRA, CDR2 YSYEKL. V was pared by 5 bases and J by 4 bases, with 11 bases between. The CDR3 loop reads CASSRTVHNEKLFF. As DNA, the CDR3 is TGCGCCAGCAGCAGGACAGTCCATAATGAAAAACTGTTTTTT.

This CDR3 is CASSPRTGPTGELFF. The CDR3 nucleotides are TGTGCCAGCAGTCCTAGGACAGGTCCCACCGGGGAGCTGTTTTTT. The chain couples TRBV6-5 to TRBJ2-2; 7 bases agree with TRBD1. The CDR3 is made up of 15 amino acids. V was clipped by 5 bases and J by 4 bases; unmatched bases: 7. Germline assignment: CDR1 MNHEY and CDR2 SVGAGI.

This chain links TRBV7-9 with TRBJ1-4; D unresolved. Trimming took 5 bases from V and 2 from J, leaving 12 bases between them. CDR3 size: 15 residues. Per germline, CDR1 SEHNR and CDR2 FQNEAQ (reference sequence). The CDR3 reads CASSRDLSTNEKLFF. For the CDR3, the DNA is TGTGCCAGCAGCCGAGATCTCTCCACTAATGAAAAACTGTTTTTT.

The CDR3 is CASSHGWGTDTQYF. The CDR3, as DNA: TGTGCCAGCAGCCACGGTTGGGGCACAGATACGCAGTATTTT. The chain uses TRBV3-1 (or the pseudogene TRBV3-2) and TRBJ2-3; no definite D call. CDR3 size: 14 residues. CDR1 and CDR2 from the germline V gene are LGHDT and YNNKEL (reference sequence). Trimming stripped 3 bases from V and 1 base from J, with 8 bases between.

The chain combines TRBV9 with TRBJ1-5; D remains unclear. Trimming left V 2 bases short and J 7 bases short, with 13 bases between. Germline lookup yields CDR1 SGDLS and CDR2 YYNGEE. The length of the CDR3 is 14 residues. The CDR3 coding sequence is TGTGCCAGCAGCGTCGGGGATAGTGGGCAGCCCCAGCATTTT. This gives the protein CASSVGDSGQPQHF.

The rearrangement joins TRBV3-1 (or the pseudogene TRBV3-2) to TRBJ1-5, with 9 bases lining up with TRBD1. Germline CDR1 is LGHDT and CDR2 is YNNKEL (reference sequence). The trim removed 1 base at V and 3 bases at J, leaving 1 base unmatched. The CDR3 is made up of 15 amino acids. CDR3 amino acids: CASSQGTGVNQPQHF. The CDR3 DNA follows: TGTGCCAGCAGCCAAGGGACAGGGGTCAATCAGCCCCAGCATTTT.

The chain employs TRBV10-3 and TRBJ2-6; D assignment may be TRBD1 or TRBD2 (5 bases each). The length of the CDR3 is 14 residues. V was cut by 10 bases and J by 2 bases, with 12 bases left in between. Germline V gives CDR1 ENHRY, CDR2 SYGVKD. CDR3 DNA: TGTGCCACCGGGGCGGGTACTGGGGCCAACGTCCTGACTTTC. Encoded protein: CATGAGTGANVLTF.

The CDR3, as DNA: TGCGCCAGCAGCCAAGCCTGGACAGGTAATCAGCCCCAGCATTTT. As protein: CASSQAWTGNQPQHF. The chain combines TRBV4-1 with TRBJ1-5; 7 nucleotides line up with TRBD1. CDR1 MGHRA and CDR2 YSYEKL come from the germline V gene. This CDR3 spans 15 amino acids. J gave up 4 bases and V 1 base, and 4 bases lay outside the gene matches.

The V and J genes are TRBV2 and TRBJ1-5, with TRBD1 matching 9 bases. The CDR3 contains 13 residues. V lost 6 bases, J lost 5 bases, and 2 bases stayed unmatched. The germline CDR1 and CDR2 sequences are SNHLY and FYNNEI. The CDR3 DNA reads TGTGCCAGCAGGAGGGACAGGGATCAGCCCCAGCATTTT. Amino acid sequence: CASRRDRDQPQHF.

V usage is TRBV3-1 (or the pseudogene TRBV3-2) and J usage is TRBJ2-4, with a possible D match to TRBD2 (7 bases). V lost 3 bases to trimming and J lost 9 bases, with 9 bases between them. The CDR3 length is 12 residues. Germline V gives CDR1 LGHDT, CDR2 YNNKEL (reference sequence). This chain's CDR3 is CASSHGGLIQYF. CDR3 sequence (DNA): TGTGCCAGCAGCCACGGGGGGCTCATTCAGTACTTC.

This clone was seen just once. The J gene is TRBJ2-7, the V gene TRBV19; maybe TRBD1 (6 bases). V was pared by 5 bases and J by 3 bases, with 8 bases between. Germline loops: CDR1 LNHDA, CDR2 SQIVND (reference sequence). The CDR3 covers 12 residues. CDR3 nucleotides: TGTGCCAGTAGTCCCAGGGGCTACGAGCAGTACTTC. Encoded protein: CASSPRGYEQYF.

The V gene is TRBV28, the J gene TRBJ1-1; D unresolved. The CDR3 is made up of 11 amino acids. Trimming left V 6 bases short and J 2 bases short, with 4 bases between. Germline V gene data show CDR1 as MDHEN and CDR2 as SYDVKM. The CDR3 loop is CASRLNTEAFF. The CDR3 DNA reads TGTGCCAGCAGATTAAACACTGAAGCTTTCTTT.

The chain joins TRBV6-5 to TRBJ1-2; the D is unclear. V was cut by 6 bases and J by 0 bases, with 14 bases left in between. The CDR3 has 15 amino acids. Germline V lookup: CDR1 MNHEY, CDR2 SVGAGI. The CDR3 here is CASRPTLTTNYGYTF. The CDR3, as DNA: TGTGCCAGCAGACCGACACTAACAACTAACTATGGCTACACCTTC.